This T cell receptor beta chain originates from a study of OX40 agonist ivuxolimab in advanced cancers. Exclusion applied to patients with autoimmune disease history or systemic immunosuppression. Method: immunoSEQ multiplex PCR; TCRdb's copy keeps in-frame clones and lacks some. The table records around 34,000 clones, around 80% of them present only once. The TCR was taken from an adult with an advanced solid tumor such as melanoma, head and neck, liver or kidney cancer. Sample: CD4+ or CD8+ T cells sorted from blood, taken in a trial of the OX40 agonist ivuxolimab.

DNA for the CDR3: TGTGCCAGCACTCTAGGGGGTGGGAATTCACCCCTCCACTTT. This sequence encodes CASTLGGGNSPLHF. The chain combines TRBV6-5 with TRBJ1-6, with D perhaps TRBD1 (6 bases). V was pared by 7 bases and J by 7 bases, with 14 bases between. Germline loops: CDR1 MNHEY, CDR2 SVGAGI. This CDR3 has 14 residues.